Below, 26 T cell receptor beta chains from the same sample are listed, as sequenced in a study of radiotherapy plus CTLA-4 blockade in lung cancer. Sequencing used immunoSEQ multiplex PCR; TCRdb keeps in-frame clones, though not all of them. The sample has about 87,000 clones, around 86% seen once. The sample consisted of peripheral blood, taken from a patient treated with radiotherapy plus ipilimumab. All receptors come from a human donor with non-small cell lung cancer that progressed on radiotherapy plus ipilimumab.

The genes are TRBV9 and TRBJ2-1; TRBD2 agrees at 11 bases. CDR3 length equals 15 residues. The ends lost 2 bases at V and 6 bases at J; junction bases unmatched: 4. The germline V gene encodes CDR1 SGDLS and CDR2 YYNGEE. Written as DNA, the CDR3 is TGTGCCAGCAGCGTCAATAGCGGGGGGGCCAATGAGCAGTTCTTC. Residues: CASSVNSGGANEQFF.

The CDR3 region has the DNA TGTGCCAGCAGCTTATCCCCTGCCTCCTACGAGCAGTACTTC. Its translation is CASSLSPASYEQYF. The rearrangement joins TRBV7-7 to TRBJ2-7; D is unclear. V gave up 2 bases and J gave up 0 bases, with 8 bases separating them. Germline V CDR1 and CDR2: SSHAT, FNYEAQ (reference sequence). This CDR3 has 14 residues.

Here the CDR3 reads CASSPGSGANVLTF. Written as DNA, the CDR3 is TGTGCCAGCTCTCCAGGGTCTGGGGCCAACGTCCTGACTTTC. J is TRBJ2-6 and V is TRBV18; D might be TRBD1 (5 bases). The CDR3 loop spans 14 amino acids. V lost 6 bases, J lost 1 base, and 7 bases lay in between. Germline CDR1 reads KGHSH; CDR2 reads LQKENI. The entire variable domain, with the rest obtained from reference TRBV18 and TRBJ2-6, is as follows: NAGVMQNPRHLVRRRGQEARLRCSPMKGHSHVYWYRQLPEEGLKFMVYLQKENIIDESGMPKERFSAEFPKEGPSILRIQQVVRGDSAAYFCASSPGSGANVLTFGAGSRLTVL.

This clone was detected only once. CDR3 region: CASSQTRDRNTGELFF. The CDR3, as DNA: TGTGCCAGCAGCCAAACCCGGGACAGAAACACCGGGGAGCTGTTTTTT. V gene TRBV14 combines with J gene TRBJ2-2; 7 positions match TRBD1. The CDR3 totals 16 residues. Germline V gene sequence: CDR1 SGHDN, CDR2 FVKESK. After removal of 2 bases from V and 2 bases from J, the junction contained 5 bases not matched to a gene.

This chain links TRBV7-2 with TRBJ2-1; D remains ambiguous. Germline CDR1 reads SGHTA; CDR2 reads FQGNSA. Trimming took off 5 bases at V and 2 bases at J, with 16 bases between the two ends. This CDR3 region has 16 residues. The CDR3 bases are TGTGCCAGCAGCCCCGGACGCGGTAAAACCTACAATGAGCAGTTCTTC. Its protein product is CASSPGRGKTYNEQFF.

The chain recombines TRBV9 with TRBJ2-3; the match to TRBD2 covers 8 bases. CDR1 SGDLS and CDR2 YYNGEE come from the germline V gene. The CDR3 contains 15 residues. The J segment lost 2 bases and the V segment lost 4 bases, leaving 6 bases of the junction unmatched. The CDR3 spells CASSSGLVSTDTQYF. CDR3 sequence (DNA): TGTGCCAGCAGCTCGGGACTAGTATCCACAGATACGCAGTATTTT.

CDR3 nucleotide sequence: TGTGCCAGCAGGTCCGGGACTAGCGGGGCCACCGGGGAGCTGTTTTTT. This translates into CASRSGTSGATGELFF. The chain links TRBV7-2 to TRBJ2-2; 13 positions match TRBD2. The germline gives CDR1 SGHTA, CDR2 FQGNSA. Trimming at V came to 6 bases and at J to 4 bases, leaving 5 bases not matched to a gene. This CDR3 is 16 amino acids long.

The CDR3: CASSPGGRSSYEQYF. The CDR3, as DNA: TGTGCCAGCAGCCCGGGGGGCAGGTCCTCCTACGAGCAGTACTTC. The chain combines TRBV6-5 with TRBJ2-7, with D possibly TRBD2 on 7 matching bases. This CDR3 is built from 15 residues. Deletions cut 6 bases from V and 0 bases from J, with 15 bases between. CDR1 and CDR2 (germline): MNHEY, SVGAGI.

The gene calls are TRBV5-1 and TRBJ1-1; D is possibly TRBD1 (6 bases). The CDR3 spans 14 residues. Germline lookup yields CDR1 SGHRS and CDR2 YFSETQ. Trimming removed 4 bases from V and 1 base from J, with 11 bases in between. CDR3 sequence: CASSPGDGNTEAFF. As DNA, the CDR3 is TGCGCCAGCAGCCCAGGGGATGGGAACACTGAAGCTTTCTTT.

The V call is TRBV15, the J call TRBJ2-2; D assignment may be TRBD1 or TRBD2 (5 bases each). The CDR3 spans 14 residues. V was cut by 8 bases and J by 1 base, with 11 bases left in between. In germline, CDR1 is LNHNV, CDR2 YYDKDF (reference sequence). The CDR3 protein is CATGGRMNTGELFF. CDR3 DNA sequence: TGTGCCACCGGGGGACGGATGAACACCGGGGAGCTGTTTTTT.

The chain recombines TRBV19 with TRBJ2-1, with TRBD2 identical over 14 bases. Germline trimming cut 6 bases from V and 5 bases from J; bases unmatched to any gene: 3. CDR1 is LNHDA and CDR2 is SQIVND in the germline V gene (reference sequence). This CDR3 has 15 residues. CDR3 loop: CASRWTSGRNNEQFF. CDR3 sequence (DNA): TGTGCCAGTAGGTGGACTAGCGGGAGGAACAATGAGCAGTTCTTC.

The chain combines TRBV10-1 with TRBJ1-6, with D uncertain. This CDR3 spans 16 amino acids. Germline CDR1 WNHNN, CDR2 SYGVQD (reference sequence). The V end lost 9 bases, the J end lost 6 bases, and 21 bases lay between the germline ends. CDR3 nucleotides: TGCGCCAGTCACCAGCGACCGCAGGTCCCTAATTCACCCCTCCACTTT. This codes for CASHQRPQVPNSPLHF.

This clone came up a few times. The V and J genes are TRBV27 and TRBJ2-7; D might be TRBD1 (5 bases). Germline V CDR1 and CDR2: MNHEY, SMNVEV (reference sequence). V lost 3 bases, J lost 6 bases, and 12 bases lay in between. The CDR3 sequence is 13 residues long. The CDR3 nucleotides read TGTGCCAGCAGTTTGGGGCGCAGAGCCGAGCAGTACTTC. Protein: CASSLGRRAEQYF.

The chain links TRBV30 to TRBJ1-2; no clear D gene. The germline V gene has CDR1 GTSNPN and CDR2 SVGIG (reference sequence). V lost 2 bases and J 8 bases, leaving 9 bases between the germline ends. This CDR3 region has 11 residues. The CDR3: CAWSPPGGYTF. The CDR3, as DNA: TGTGCCTGGAGTCCTCCGGGGGGCTACACCTTC.

The chain links TRBV18 to TRBJ1-1, with a weak D call TRBD1 (6 bases). The length of the CDR3 is 17 residues. CDR1 KGHSH and CDR2 LQKENI come from the germline V gene. V gave up 1 base and J gave up 2 bases, with 17 bases separating them. This chain's CDR3 is CASSPQNTGSPNTEAFF. CDR3 DNA: TGTGCCAGCTCACCACAGAATACAGGGTCCCCCAACACTGAAGCTTTCTTT.

The chain employs TRBV28 and TRBJ1-6, with 7 bases aligning to TRBD1. The germline CDR1 and CDR2 sequences are MDHEN and SYDVKM. The CDR3 sequence is 14 residues long. After removal of 10 bases from V and 4 bases from J, the junction contained 7 bases not matched to a gene. The CDR3 spells CATKTGFYNSPLHF. The CDR3 DNA follows: TGTGCCACCAAGACAGGGTTTTATAATTCACCCCTCCACTTT. Variable domain in full (rest from reference TRBV28 and TRBJ1-6): DVKVTQSSRYLVKRTGEKVFLECVQDMDHENMFWYRQDPGLGLRLIYFSYDVKMKEKGDIPEGYSVSREKKERFSLILESASTNQTSMYLCATKTGFYNSPLHFGNGTRLTVT.

The CDR3 sequence: CASSSGQQETQYF. Written as DNA, the CDR3 is TGTGCCAGCAGCTCGGGACAGCAAGAGACCCAGTACTTC. The V gene is TRBV7-6, the J gene TRBJ2-5; the match to TRBD1 covers 7 bases. Trimming at V came to 4 bases and at J to 2 bases, leaving 1 base not matched to a gene. Germline CDR1 and CDR2: SGHVS and FNYEAQ. The CDR3 loop spans 13 amino acids. Filled out from reference TRBV7-6 and TRBJ2-5, the complete variable domain reads GAGVSQSPRYKVTKRGQDVALRCDPISGHVSLYWYRQALGQGPEFLTYFNYEAQQDKSGLPNDRFSAERPEGSISTLTIQRTEQRDSAMYRCASSSGQQETQYFGPGTRLLVL.

The rearrangement joins TRBV9 to TRBJ2-7; TRBD2 matches 10 bases. This CDR3 spans 14 amino acids. After removal of 3 bases from V and 6 bases from J, the junction contained 6 bases not matched to a gene. The germline V gene encodes CDR1 SGDLS and CDR2 YYNGEE. The CDR3 loop reads CASSASGRAVEQYF. CDR3 sequence (DNA): TGTGCCAGCAGCGCAAGCGGGAGGGCCGTCGAGCAGTACTTC. Full variable domain (remainder filled in from reference TRBV9 and TRBJ2-7): DSGVTQTPKHLITATGQRVTLRCSPRSGDLSVYWYQQSLDQGLQFLIQYYNGEERAKGNILERFSAQQFPDLHSELNLSSLELGDSALYFCASSASGRAVEQYFGPGTRLTVT.

In DNA, the CDR3 is TGTGCCAGCAGTAGACTAGCGGGGGGCCAAGAGACCCAGTACTTC. As protein: CASSRLAGGQETQYF. The chain carries TRBV2 and TRBJ2-5; 13 bases agree with TRBD2. The CDR3 sequence is 15 residues long. Per germline, CDR1 SNHLY and CDR2 FYNNEI. Unmatched junction bases numbered 1, after V lost 5 bases and J lost 1 base.

The chain employs TRBV5-1 and TRBJ2-2; D may be TRBD1 (6 bases). Trimming shortened V by 3 bases and J by 5 bases, and 11 bases separated the two germline ends. This CDR3 spans 14 amino acids. Germline V lookup: CDR1 SGHRS, CDR2 YFSETQ. The CDR3 DNA follows: TGCGCCAGCAGCTCCAGGACAGATACCGGGGAGCTGTTTTTT. Translation gives CASSSRTDTGELFF.

On this clone: One junction end disagrees with the germline gene, perhaps due to a read error. The chain has TRBV4-2 and TRBJ1-1; D unresolved. The germline gives CDR1 LGHNA, CDR2 YNFKEQ. This CDR3 has 15 residues. As DNA, the CDR3 is TGTGCCAGCAGCCCGTGGTTAGCGTTGAGCACTAAAGCTTTCTTT. Translating it yields CASSPWLALSTKAFF.

This rearrangement joins TRBV28 to TRBJ1-5; tentative D call: TRBD1 (6 bases). V lost 8 bases to trimming and J lost 2 bases, with 16 bases between them. The CDR3 consists of 15 residues. CDR1 is MDHEN, CDR2 SYDVKM, per germline. The CDR3 bases are TGTGCCAGCGCCCCGGGGGCCCTGGGCAATCAGCCCCAGCATTTT. Amino acids: CASAPGALGNQPQHF.

This clone turned up a few times. The V call is TRBV18, the J call TRBJ1-3; no clear D. This CDR3 comprises 13 residues. V lost 5 bases and J lost 0, with 5 bases in between. The germline V gene encodes CDR1 KGHSH and CDR2 LQKENI. The chain's CDR3 is CASSRASGNTIYF. CDR3 DNA: TGTGCCAGCTCAAGGGCCTCTGGAAACACCATATATTTT.

The CDR3 is CASSLSGTGGFQPQHF. For the CDR3, the DNA is TGTGCCAGCAGCTTATCCGGGACAGGGGGCTTTCAGCCCCAGCATTTT. This chain links TRBV7-8 with TRBJ1-5, with 12 bases that match TRBD1. The CDR3 consists of 16 residues. Trimming took 2 bases from V and 6 from J; bases not matched to a gene: 5. CDR1 is SGHVS, CDR2 FQNEAQ, per germline. Combining the CDR3 with reference TRBV7-8 and TRBJ1-5 gives the whole variable domain GAGVSQSPRYKVAKRGQDVALRCDPISGHVSLFWYQQALGQGPEFLTYFQNEAQLDKSGLPSDRFFAERPEGSVSTLKIQRTQQEDSAVYLCASSLSGTGGFQPQHFGDGTRLSIL.

The chain employs TRBV16 and TRBJ1-1, with a possible D match to TRBD1 (5 bases). The CDR3 has 11 amino acids. Trimming took 5 bases from V and 6 from J, leaving 7 bases between them. Germline values: CDR1 KGHSY, CDR2 FQNENV. CDR3 nucleotide sequence: TGTGCCAGCAGCACGGGACCTGAAGCTTTCTTT. Residues: CASSTGPEAFF. The full variable domain, completed using reference TRBV16 and TRBJ1-1, is GEEVAQTPKHLVRGEGQKAKLYCAPIKGHSYVFWYQQVLKNEFKFLISFQNENVFDETGMPKERFSAKCLPNSPCSLEIQATKLEDSAVYFCASSTGPEAFFGQGTRLTVV.

The chain recombines TRBV21-1 with TRBJ1-2; the table gives TRBD1 as D, unverified against the DNA. TRBV21-1 is annotated as a pseudogene. CDR3 length equals 14 residues. This CDR3 reads CASGWVGVIDGYTF. CDR3 sequence (DNA): TGTGCCAGCGGTTGGGTAGGGGTGATTGATGGCTACACCTTC.